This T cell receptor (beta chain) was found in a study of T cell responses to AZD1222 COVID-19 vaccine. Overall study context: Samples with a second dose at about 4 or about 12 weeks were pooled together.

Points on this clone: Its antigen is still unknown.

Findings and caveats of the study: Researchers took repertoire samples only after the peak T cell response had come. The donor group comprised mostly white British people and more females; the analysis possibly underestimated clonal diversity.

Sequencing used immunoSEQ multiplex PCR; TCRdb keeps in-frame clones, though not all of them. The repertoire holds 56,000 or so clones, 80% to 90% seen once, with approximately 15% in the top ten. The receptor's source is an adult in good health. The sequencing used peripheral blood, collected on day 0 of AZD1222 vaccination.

CDR3 loop: CASSPGSGGITDTQYF. CDR3 coding DNA: TGTGCCAGCAGCCCGGGGAGCGGGGGGATCACAGATACGCAGTATTTT. This chain links TRBV27 with TRBJ2-3; 9 nucleotides align to TRBD2. In germline, CDR1 is MNHEY, CDR2 SMNVEV (reference sequence). With V trimmed by 6 bases and J by 2 bases, 9 bases remained unmatched. The CDR3 totals 16 residues.